The 18 T cell receptor beta chains reported below all come from one sample, sequenced in a study of CD8 T cells in ankylosing spondylitis. TCRdb reanalysed the 5' RACE reads using MiXCR and keeps one entry per CDR3 protein. The table records 150,000 to 200,000 distinct CDR3 sequences, 18% of them present only once. The source material was blood, either unsorted or a sorted T cell fraction (not recorded which). Receptors originate from a male donor under 30 with ankylosing spondylitis or in good health (not recorded which).

The sample holds many counts of this clonotype. V usage is TRBV7-8 and J usage is TRBJ2-4; D not certain. The V end lost 5 bases, the J end lost 5 bases, and 13 bases lay between the germline ends. Germline CDR1 SGHVS, CDR2 FQNEAQ. CDR3 length: 14 residues. As DNA, the CDR3 is TGTGCCAGCAGCAGCTCTCCTGGGGAAAACATTCAGTACTTC. This sequence encodes CASSSSPGENIQYF.

The chain joins TRBV7-6 to TRBJ2-3; 13 bases agree with TRBD2. The ends lost 5 bases at V and 3 bases at J; junction bases unmatched: 20. The CDR3 contains 21 residues. Germline V gives CDR1 SGHVS, CDR2 FNYEAQ. The chain's CDR3 is CASSEGLAGEWGISGTDTQYF. CDR3 DNA sequence: TGTGCCAGCAGCGAAGGACTAGCGGGAGAGTGGGGTATCAGCGGTACAGATACGCAGTATTTT.

This clonotype was seen many times. The chain combines TRBV20-1 with TRBJ2-5, with 11 bases fitting TRBD2. V was pared by 6 bases and J by 1 base, with 7 bases of the junction left unmatched. The CDR3 sequence is 15 residues long. The germline CDR1 and CDR2 sequences are DFQATT and SNEGSKA (reference sequence). The CDR3 loop reads CSAEGTSGPQETQYF. The CDR3, as DNA: TGCAGTGCGGAAGGGACTAGCGGTCCCCAAGAGACCCAGTACTTC.

This clonotype was recorded many times. The chain recombines TRBV20-1 with TRBJ2-3; 7 positions match TRBD1. V trimming: 6 bases; J trimming: 1 base; junction bases outside the gene matches: 7. Per the germline V gene, CDR1 is DFQATT and CDR2 is SNEGSKA (reference sequence). The CDR3 extends over 14 amino acids. The CDR3 loop is CSAPTGPRTDTQYF. The CDR3 DNA follows: TGCAGTGCGCCGACAGGGCCACGCACAGATACGCAGTATTTT.

The J gene is TRBJ1-1, the V gene TRBV23-1, with TRBD1 matching over 10 bases. TRBV23-1 is an ORF; its function is uncertain. The CDR3 totals 16 residues. The trim removed 7 bases at V and 5 bases at J, leaving 13 bases unmatched. The CDR3 protein is CASMETGGESKTEAFF. CDR3 in DNA: TGCGCCAGCATGGAGACAGGGGGCGAAAGCAAGACTGAAGCTTTCTTT.

This clonotype appeared a few times. The chain recombines TRBV20-1 with TRBJ2-2; 8 nucleotides agree with TRBD2. Trimming cost V 6 bases and J 7 bases; bases outside gene matches: 10. CDR1 is DFQATT, CDR2 SNEGSKA, per germline (reference sequence). The CDR3 totals 14 residues. CDR3: CSAKSSGSIGELFF. CDR3 bases: TGCAGTGCGAAATCCAGCGGGAGTATCGGGGAGCTGTTTTTT.

This clonotype was picked up many times. The chain combines TRBV6-2 or TRBV6-3 with TRBJ1-6; no definite D call. V was clipped by 9 bases and J by 7 bases, with 13 bases between them. CDR1 is MNHEY and CDR2 is SVGEGT in the germline V gene. The CDR3 has 13 amino acids. This chain's CDR3 is CASVRAGNSPLHF. CDR3 sequence (DNA): TGTGCCAGTGTGAGGGCAGGAAATTCACCCCTCCACTTT.

Many counts were recorded for this clonotype. The chain is built from TRBV7-9 and TRBJ2-1; no reliable D call. The CDR3 length is 12 residues. Per the germline V gene, CDR1 is SEHNR and CDR2 is FQNEAQ (reference sequence). V was cut by 2 bases and J by 9 bases, with 8 bases left in between. For the CDR3, the DNA is TGTGCCAGCAGCTTATATTGGGGTGAGCAGTTCTTC. This translates into CASSLYWGEQFF.

This clonotype turned up a few times. The gene calls are TRBV5-1 and TRBJ2-2; tentatively, D is TRBD2 (5 bases). The germline gives CDR1 SGHRS, CDR2 YFSETQ. This CDR3 spans 15 amino acids. V was pared by 0 bases and J by 2 bases, with 8 bases between. The DNA for the CDR3 is TGCGCCAGCAGCTTGGAGGGAGTTAACACCGGGGAGCTGTTTTTT. Its translation: CASSLEGVNTGELFF.

This clonotype was detected many times. This chain links TRBV20-1 with TRBJ2-5; 11 bases align to TRBD2. Looked up from germline, CDR1 is DFQATT and CDR2 is SNEGSKA (reference sequence). With V trimmed by 5 bases and J by 3 bases, 8 bases remained unmatched. There are 15 residues in the CDR3. The CDR3 region is CSASPTSGTEETQYF. CDR3 bases: TGCAGTGCTTCTCCGACTAGCGGGACCGAAGAGACCCAGTACTTC.

This clonotype was seen ten or more times. The chain joins TRBV29-1 to TRBJ2-3; 10 bases line up with TRBD1. The CDR3 loop spans 14 amino acids. In germline, CDR1 is SQVTM, CDR2 ANQGSEA. After removal of 6 bases from V and 2 bases from J, the junction contained 5 bases not matched to a gene. CDR3 sequence reads: CSVTGGRSTDTQYF. CDR3 coding DNA: TGCAGCGTGACAGGGGGCCGCTCCACAGATACGCAGTATTTT.

Concerning this clonotype itself: It may be a read error: a sequence one base away is much more abundant. The chain is built from TRBV19 and TRBJ2-7, with a tentative D call TRBD2 (6 bases). The germline V gene encodes CDR1 LNHDA and CDR2 SQIVND (reference sequence). The CDR3 totals 16 residues. V lost 1 base and J lost 3, with 16 bases in between. CDR3 region: CASSIVGGAPLYEQYF. As DNA, the CDR3 is TGTGCCAGTAGTATAGTGGGGGGAGCCCCCCTCTACGAGCAGTACTTC. The entire variable domain, with the rest obtained from reference TRBV19 and TRBJ2-7, is as follows: DGGITQSPKYLFRKEGQNVTLSCEQNLNHDAMYWYRQDPGQGLRLIYYSQIVNDFQKGDIAEGYSVSREKKESFPLTVTSAQKNPTAFYLCASSIVGGAPLYEQYFGPGTRLTVT.

In this sample, this clonotype turned up many times. The chain recombines TRBV11-2 with TRBJ2-7; D is perhaps TRBD2 (5 bases). V was pared by 5 bases and J by 0 bases, with 11 bases between. The CDR3 runs 14 residues. CDR1 is SGHAT and CDR2 is FQNNGV in the germline V gene. In DNA form, the CDR3 reads TGTGCCAGCAGCCTGAACCGGGACTCCTACGAGCAGTACGTC. Translation: CASSLNRDSYEQYV.

There are a few counts of this clonotype. This rearrangement joins TRBV20-1 to TRBJ2-1; 10 bases agree with TRBD2. The length of the CDR3 is 18 residues. Trimming took 4 bases from V and 3 from J; bases not matched to a gene: 15. Per the germline V gene, CDR1 is DFQATT and CDR2 is SNEGSKA (reference sequence). In DNA form, the CDR3 reads TGCAGTGCTACTGCTAGCGGGAGAGCTGCAACCCTCTACAATGAGCAGTTCTTC. It encodes CSATASGRAATLYNEQFF.

The V call is TRBV5-1, the J call TRBJ2-3, with 14 bases that match TRBD2. V gave up 4 bases and J gave up 6 bases; unmatched junction bases: 10. CDR1 is SGHRS, CDR2 YFSETQ, per germline. The CDR3 covers 17 residues. DNA of the CDR3: TGCGCCAGCAGCCCGGGACTAGCGGGAGTAGGGGCGGATACGCAGTATTTT. This gives the protein CASSPGLAGVGADTQYF.

This chain connects TRBV12-3 or TRBV12-4 to TRBJ2-3; 8 nucleotides agree with TRBD2. The V gene end was trimmed by 6 bases and the J gene end by 3 bases; junction bases not matched to a gene: 8. The CDR3 extends over 15 amino acids. CDR3 nucleotide sequence: TGTGCCAGCAGAGCCCCGCAGCGGGAGACAGATACGCAGTATTTT. It yields the protein CASRAPQRETDTQYF.

This clonotype was found many times. The chain is built from TRBV10-3 and TRBJ1-1; D is undetermined. Germline lookup yields CDR1 ENHRY and CDR2 SYGVKD. V shed 3 bases and J shed 6 bases, with 8 bases lying between them. CDR3 length: 12 amino acids. CDR3 region: CAISDDGPEAFF. DNA for the CDR3: TGTGCCATCAGTGATGACGGACCTGAAGCTTTCTTT.

This clonotype was recorded a few times. The chain combines TRBV20-1 with TRBJ2-7, with D perhaps matching TRBD1 (6 bases). Germline assignment: CDR1 DFQATT and CDR2 SNEGSKA (reference sequence). Between the trimmed V and J ends, which lost 6 bases and 2 bases, there was a span of 20 bases. The CDR3 sequence is 15 residues long. CDR3 amino acids: CSAAPPGQRAYEQYF. DNA for the CDR3: TGCAGTGCCGCACCCCCGGGACAAAGGGCCTACGAGCAGTACTTC.